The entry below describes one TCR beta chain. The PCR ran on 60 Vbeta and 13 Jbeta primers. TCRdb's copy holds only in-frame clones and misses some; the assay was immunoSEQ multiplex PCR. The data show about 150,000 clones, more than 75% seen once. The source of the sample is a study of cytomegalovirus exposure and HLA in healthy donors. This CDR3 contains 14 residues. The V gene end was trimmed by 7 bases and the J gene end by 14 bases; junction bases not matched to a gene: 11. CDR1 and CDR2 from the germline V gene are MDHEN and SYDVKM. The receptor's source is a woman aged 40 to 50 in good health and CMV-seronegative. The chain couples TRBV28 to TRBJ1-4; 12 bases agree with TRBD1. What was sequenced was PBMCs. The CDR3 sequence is CASTDRDRGQWLFF. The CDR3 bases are TGTGCCAGCACAGACCGGGACAGGGGGCAGTGGCTGTTTTTT.